Detailed here is one TCR beta chain. V lost 1 base to trimming and J lost 10 bases; unmatched junction nucleotides: 2. This CDR3 is built from 15 residues. Germline V lookup: CDR1 SGHTA, CDR2 FQGNSA. The sample belongs to a study of T cell changes during pregnancy in multiple sclerosis. This table comes from immunoSEQ multiplex PCR, and its TCRdb copy is limited to in-frame clones, with some not included. Of 79,000 or so clones detected, around nine tenths appear once; the ten largest clones hold 0.2% to 0.25%. The specimen was CD4+ T cells from peripheral blood mononuclear cells, collected before pregnancy. This chain links TRBV7-2 with TRBJ1-6; 12 positions agree with TRBD1. The TCR originated in a female donor with multiple sclerosis, enrolled in a pregnancy study. CDR3 bases: TGTGCCAGCAGCTTAGGGGACAGGGGGCTCTCACCCCTCCACTTT. Protein: CASSLGDRGLSPLHF.